This T cell receptor beta chain came from a study of CXCR3-negative and CXCR3-positive naive CD8 T cells. Points from the study as a whole: TRBV-TRBJ usage was similar across naive CXCR3 subsets but distinct in memory cells. For CXCR3-positive naive cells, TRB CDR3s were more hydrophobic than those of CXCR3-negative naive cells.

Turning to this clonotype: Antigen: not known.

The libraries of TRB cDNA were constructed through 5' RACE using UMI labels. TCRdb re-called the 5' RACE reads and shows each CDR3 protein once, DNA omitted. The sample is made up of roughly 100,000 distinct CDR3 sequences, and the top ten hold 1.1% of it. Every subset of CD8+ T cells was sorted in triplicate at fewer than 350,000 cells each. Cells classed as naive CD8+ T cells were CD45RO-CCR7+CD27+CD95-. CDR3 length: 15 residues. Sequences were obtained from naive CXCR3- CD8+ T cells from blood. Subset here: CD45RO-CCR7+CD27+CD95- naive CD8+ T cells lacking CXCR3 (TNR3-). This TCR was recovered from a human donor in good health. Some clones in this sample may be carry-over from other donors' samples. The chain carries TRBV12-3 or TRBV12-4 and TRBJ1-5; TCRdb lists TRBD1, though no DNA is available to test this call. CDR3 residues: CASSSGQGRHQPQHF.